A single sample gave rise to the 8 T cell receptor beta chains below, sequenced in a study of cytomegalovirus exposure and HLA in healthy donors. The PCR contained 60 Vbeta and 13 Jbeta primers. The assay was immunoSEQ multiplex PCR, and TCRdb's table has in-frame clones only and misses some. The sample has roughly 150,000 clones; roughly 85% are singletons. Sequenced input: PBMCs. These receptors all come from a young man in good health and CMV-seropositive.

The V gene is TRBV5-8, the J gene TRBJ1-2, with D unresolved. Deletions cut 0 bases from V and 1 base from J, with 19 bases between. CDR3 size: 18 residues. Per germline, CDR1 SGHTS and CDR2 YDEGEE. CDR3 in DNA: TGTGCCAGCAGCTTGGATTTGAACAGAGAGAAGGATAACTATGGCTACACCTTC. It yields the protein CASSLDLNREKDNYGYTF.

This clone has a handful of counts. V is TRBV7-3 and J is TRBJ1-1, with 8 nucleotides matching TRBD1. Trimming at V came to 4 bases and at J to 1 base, leaving 5 bases not matched to a gene. The V gene's germline CDR1 is SGHTA and CDR2 FQGTGA. The CDR3 is made up of 15 amino acids. The CDR3 DNA reads TGTGCCAGCAGCTCACAGACAGGGGCGAACACTGAAGCTTTCTTT. Encoded protein: CASSSQTGANTEAFF.

This clone turned up a few times. The chain joins TRBV6-9 to TRBJ1-4; 7 nucleotides align to TRBD1. This CDR3 has 13 amino acids. Germline values: CDR1 MNHGY, CDR2 SVAAGI. V lost 7 bases to trimming and J lost 3 bases; unmatched junction nucleotides: 2. CDR3 DNA sequence: TGTGCCAGCAAGGGACAGTCTAATGAAAAACTGTTTTTT. Translated, it gives CASKGQSNEKLFF.

The V and J genes are TRBV21-1 and TRBJ2-5; the table names TRBD1, a call not compared with the DNA. TRBV21-1 is deemed a pseudogene. The CDR3 loop spans 16 amino acids. CDR3 sequence: CASSNARTGVVETQYF. The CDR3 DNA follows: TGTGCCAGCAGCAACGCCCGGACAGGGGTGGTAGAGACCCAGTACTTC.

The chain employs TRBV7-9 and TRBJ1-2, with D uncertain. This CDR3 is 15 amino acids long. Germline CDR1 and CDR2: SEHNR and FQNEAQ (reference sequence). V lost 1 base, J lost 4 bases, and 13 bases lay in between. The chain's CDR3 is CASSLEGQRGYGYTF. CDR3 coding DNA: TGTGCCAGCAGCTTAGAAGGGCAGCGGGGCTATGGCTACACCTTC.

The rearrangement links TRBV19 to TRBJ2-7; unclear D gene. V was shortened by 6 bases and J by 6 bases, with 15 bases between the two germline ends. The germline V gene has CDR1 LNHDA and CDR2 SQIVND (reference sequence). This CDR3 region has 13 residues. DNA for the CDR3: TGTGCCAGTAGGGCCAGTACCGTACCCGAGCAGTACTTC. Translation gives CASRASTVPEQYF.

For the CDR3, the DNA is TGTGCCAGCAGCTTATTTGGCAGTCGTGGCTACACCTTC. It specifies CASSLFGSRGYTF. The V gene is TRBV7-2, the J gene TRBJ1-2; the D is unclear. This CDR3 has 13 amino acids. Germline CDR1 reads SGHTA; CDR2 reads FQGNSA. Trimming pared 2 bases from V and 7 bases from J, leaving 11 bases between.

The gene calls are TRBV5-1 and TRBJ2-5; TRBD2 matches 7 bases. V was pared by 2 bases and J by 5 bases, with 9 bases of the junction left unmatched. Germline V gene sequence: CDR1 SGHRS, CDR2 YFSETQ. This CDR3 comprises 15 residues. CDR3 bases: TGCGCCAGCAGCTTCAGCGCGGGAGCTGTGGAGACCCAGTACTTC. Translated: CASSFSAGAVETQYF.